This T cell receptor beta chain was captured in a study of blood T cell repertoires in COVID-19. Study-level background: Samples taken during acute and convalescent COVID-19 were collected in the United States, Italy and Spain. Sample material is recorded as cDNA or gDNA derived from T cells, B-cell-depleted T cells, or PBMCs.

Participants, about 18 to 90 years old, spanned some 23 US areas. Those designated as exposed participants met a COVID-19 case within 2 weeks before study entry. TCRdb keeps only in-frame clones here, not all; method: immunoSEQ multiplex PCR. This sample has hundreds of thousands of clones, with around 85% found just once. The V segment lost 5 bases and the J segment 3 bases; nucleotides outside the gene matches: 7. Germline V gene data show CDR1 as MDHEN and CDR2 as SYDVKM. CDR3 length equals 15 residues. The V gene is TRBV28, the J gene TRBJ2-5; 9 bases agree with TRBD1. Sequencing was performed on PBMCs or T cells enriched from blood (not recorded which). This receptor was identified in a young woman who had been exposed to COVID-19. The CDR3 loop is CASSGPWTGEETQYF. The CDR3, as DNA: TGTGCCAGCAGTGGACCCTGGACAGGGGAAGAGACCCAGTACTTC.